This T cell receptor (beta chain) was recorded in a study of blood T cell repertoires in COVID-19 (dated by TCRdb to 2020 to 2022). In terms of the full investigation: Samples from collaborators originated in the United States, Italy and Spain and spanned both the acute and convalescent phases of COVID-19. The material from the prospective study consisted of cDNA or gDNA derived from T cells, B-cell-depleted T cells, or PBMCs. Deeply sampled blood TCRbeta repertoires from subjects exposed to, actively infected with, or recovered from COVID-19 were included in the dataset. The repertoires were released in a freely available public database meant as a resource for research on the immune response to SARS-CoV-2. Samples were obtained from the ongoing ImmuneRACE study (first 160 participants) and from roughly 1,300 subjects provided by 6 global collaborators. A de-identified subject ID, COVID-19 status, age in years and sex were almost always included in the sample metadata. Where available, HLA class I and class II types were obtained from metadata supplied by the sample provider rather than from assay-based typing.

Overall study results and their limits: The amount of clinical and demographic metadata varied by source and participant and was provided uncurated.

TCRbeta CDR3 regions were amplified from genomic DNA by means of the immunoSEQ Assay, a bias-controlled multiplex PCR. As for how the authors treated the data: Within the assay, amplification of reference gene primers was used to estimate how many nucleated cells each sample contained. To quantify the absolute abundance of each unique TCRbeta CDR3 rearrangement, sequence reads were collapsed and filtered. For each sample, productive Simpson clonality was calculated as the square root of Simpson's diversity index over productive rearrangements. TCRdb mirrors the immuneACCESS table, restricted to in-frame sequences. Some clones are absent from its copies; in checked studies, under half trace to an unresolved V gene, and the reason for the others is unknown. V and J calls and clone size follow that table, whereas D and trimming were derived from the DNA. Here the sample has about 110,000 clones; approximately 84% occur a single time. The biggest ten clones account for around 4.4% of the sample.

CDR3 length: 14 amino acids, cysteine to phenylalanine. Kept here is only the CDR3 DNA, which spans 42 bases and is read in frame from base 1. Trimming costs V 5 bases and J 8 bases, and their ends lie 16 bases apart. The CDR1 and CDR2 encoded by the germline V gene are SGHAT and FQNNGV. As to this clone: Which antigen it targets is not known. No much larger clone is present one base from it, and per-base qualities are unavailable.

Each collaborating institution followed its own protocols to collect whole blood in K2EDTA tubes. For TCRbeta analysis, collaborator samples were shipped as frozen whole blood, as isolated PBMCs, or as DNA extracted from either sample type. This receptor was obtained from a human donor in a cohort sampled during active COVID-19. The rearranged chain carries TRBV11-2 and TRBJ2-1, with a weak D call of TRBD2 (6 bases match). Source material: peripheral blood. The DNA sequence follows: TGTGCCAGCAGCCAAGGGACTCCTTGGCATGAGCAGTTCTTC. This is translated as CASSQGTPWHEQFF.